A single TCR beta chain is shown here with its context. The data derive from a study of T cell repertoires in cytomegalovirus infection. TCRdb independently ran MiXCR on the reads; one entry per CDR3 protein. The profile shows about 450,000 distinct CDR3 sequences, about a third of them singletons. CDR1 is KGHSH, CDR2 LQKENI, per germline. CDR3 length: 16 amino acids. J lost 3 bases, V lost 2 bases, and 10 bases had no gene match. The sample taken for sequencing was PBMCs. V gene TRBV18 combines with J gene TRBJ2-7; the match to TRBD1 covers 7 bases. The receptor was isolated from a human donor in good health (CMV status not recorded). Some clones in this sample may be carry-over from other donors' samples. In DNA form, the CDR3 reads TGTGCCAGCTCACCATCCCCGGGGACAGAACTCTACGAGCAGTACTTC. It is translated as CASSPSPGTELYEQYF.